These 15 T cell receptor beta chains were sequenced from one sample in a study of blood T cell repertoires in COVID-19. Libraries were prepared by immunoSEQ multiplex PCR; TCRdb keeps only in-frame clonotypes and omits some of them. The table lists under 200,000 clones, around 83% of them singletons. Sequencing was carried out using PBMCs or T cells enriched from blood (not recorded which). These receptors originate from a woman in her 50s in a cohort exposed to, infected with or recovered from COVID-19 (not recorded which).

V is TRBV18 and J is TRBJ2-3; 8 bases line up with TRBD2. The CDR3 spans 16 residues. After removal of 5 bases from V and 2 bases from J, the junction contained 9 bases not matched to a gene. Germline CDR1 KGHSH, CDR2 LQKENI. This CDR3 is CASSKGAGEYTDTQYF. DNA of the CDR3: TGTGCCAGCTCAAAAGGAGCGGGGGAGTACACAGATACGCAGTATTTT.

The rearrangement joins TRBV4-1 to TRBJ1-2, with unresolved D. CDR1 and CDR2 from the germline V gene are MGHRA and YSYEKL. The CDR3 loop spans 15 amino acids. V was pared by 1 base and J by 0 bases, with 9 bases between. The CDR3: CASSQAPSANYGYTF. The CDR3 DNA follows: TGCGCCAGCAGCCAAGCCCCTAGTGCTAACTATGGCTACACCTTC.

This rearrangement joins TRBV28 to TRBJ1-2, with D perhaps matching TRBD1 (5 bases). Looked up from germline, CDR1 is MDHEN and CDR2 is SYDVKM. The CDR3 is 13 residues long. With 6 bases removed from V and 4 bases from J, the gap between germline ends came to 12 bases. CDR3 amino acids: CASRGGESYGYTF. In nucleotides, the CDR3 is TGTGCCAGCAGGGGGGGAGAGAGCTATGGCTACACCTTC.

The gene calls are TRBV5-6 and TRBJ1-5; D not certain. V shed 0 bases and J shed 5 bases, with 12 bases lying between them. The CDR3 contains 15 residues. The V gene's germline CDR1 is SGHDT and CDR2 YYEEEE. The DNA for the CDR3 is TGTGCCAGCAGCTTGGGCGGCATTGCACATCAGCCCCAGCATTTT. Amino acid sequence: CASSLGGIAHQPQHF.

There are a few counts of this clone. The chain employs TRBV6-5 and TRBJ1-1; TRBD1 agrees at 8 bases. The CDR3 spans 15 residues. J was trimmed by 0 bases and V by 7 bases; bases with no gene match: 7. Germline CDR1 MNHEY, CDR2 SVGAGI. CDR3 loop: CASTRQGPVNTEAFF. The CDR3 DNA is TGTGCCAGCACAAGACAGGGGCCAGTGAACACTGAAGCTTTCTTT.

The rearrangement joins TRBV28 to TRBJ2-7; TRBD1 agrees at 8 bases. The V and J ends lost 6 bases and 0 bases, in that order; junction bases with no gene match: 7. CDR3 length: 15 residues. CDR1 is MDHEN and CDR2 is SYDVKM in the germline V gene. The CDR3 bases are TGTGCCAGCAGGGGGGGACAGGTTTCCTCCTACGAGCAGTACTTC. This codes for CASRGGQVSSYEQYF.

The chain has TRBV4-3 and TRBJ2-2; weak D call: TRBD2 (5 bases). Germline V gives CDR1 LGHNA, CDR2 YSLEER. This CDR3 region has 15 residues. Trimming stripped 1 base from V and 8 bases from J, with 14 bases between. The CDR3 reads CASSQVVQEAGELFF. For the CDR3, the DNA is TGCGCCAGCAGCCAAGTGGTTCAGGAGGCTGGGGAGCTGTTTTTT.

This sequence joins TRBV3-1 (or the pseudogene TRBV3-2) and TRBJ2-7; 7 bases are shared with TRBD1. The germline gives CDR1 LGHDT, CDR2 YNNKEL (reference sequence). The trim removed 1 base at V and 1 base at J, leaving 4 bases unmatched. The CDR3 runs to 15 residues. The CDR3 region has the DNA TGTGCCAGCAGCCAAGGACAGGGTTGGTCCTACGAGCAGTACTTC. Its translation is CASSQGQGWSYEQYF.

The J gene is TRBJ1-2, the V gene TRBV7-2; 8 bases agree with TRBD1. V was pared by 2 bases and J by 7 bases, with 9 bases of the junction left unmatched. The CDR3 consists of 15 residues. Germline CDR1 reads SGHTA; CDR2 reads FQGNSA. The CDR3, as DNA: TGTGCCAGCAGCTTAAGACAGGGGTGGGGTTTTGGCTACACCTTC. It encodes CASSLRQGWGFGYTF. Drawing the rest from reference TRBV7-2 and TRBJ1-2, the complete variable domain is GAGVSQSPSNKVTEKGKDVELRCDPISGHTALYWYRQSLGQGLEFLIYFQGNSAPDKSGLPSDRFSAERTGGSVSTLTIQRTQQEDSAVYLCASSLRQGWGFGYTFGSGTRLTVV.

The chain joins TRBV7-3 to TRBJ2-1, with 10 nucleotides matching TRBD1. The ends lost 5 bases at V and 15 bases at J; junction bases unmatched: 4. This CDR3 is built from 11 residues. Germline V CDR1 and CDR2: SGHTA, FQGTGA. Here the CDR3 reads CASSPDRGLFF. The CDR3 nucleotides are TGTGCCAGCAGCCCAGACAGGGGGCTGTTCTTC. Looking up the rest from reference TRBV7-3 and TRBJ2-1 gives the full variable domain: GAGVSQTPSNKVTEKGKYVELRCDPISGHTALYWYRQSLGQGPEFLIYFQGTGAADDSGLPNDRFFAVRPEGSVSTLKIQRTERGDSAVYLCASSPDRGLFFGPGTRLTVL.

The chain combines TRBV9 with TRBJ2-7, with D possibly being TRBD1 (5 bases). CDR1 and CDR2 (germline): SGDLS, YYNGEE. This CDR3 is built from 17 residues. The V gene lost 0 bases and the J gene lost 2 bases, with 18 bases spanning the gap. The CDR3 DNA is TGTGCCAGCAGCGTAGGGGCAGGGCCCCCAATCACCTACGAGCAGTACTTC. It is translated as CASSVGAGPPITYEQYF.

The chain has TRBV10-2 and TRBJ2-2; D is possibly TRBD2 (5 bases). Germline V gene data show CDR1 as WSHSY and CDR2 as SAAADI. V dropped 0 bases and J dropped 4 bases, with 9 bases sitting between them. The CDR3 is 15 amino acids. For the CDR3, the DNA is TGCGCCAGCAGTGAGTCCCAAGCGGCCACCGGGGAGCTGTTTTTT. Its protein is CASSESQAATGELFF.

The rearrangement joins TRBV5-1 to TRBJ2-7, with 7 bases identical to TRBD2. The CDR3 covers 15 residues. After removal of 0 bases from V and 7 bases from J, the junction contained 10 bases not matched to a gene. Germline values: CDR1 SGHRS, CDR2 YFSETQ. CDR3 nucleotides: TGCGCCAGCAGCTTGGAAGTAGCGCGGGAGCAGGAGCAGTACTTC. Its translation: CASSLEVAREQEQYF.

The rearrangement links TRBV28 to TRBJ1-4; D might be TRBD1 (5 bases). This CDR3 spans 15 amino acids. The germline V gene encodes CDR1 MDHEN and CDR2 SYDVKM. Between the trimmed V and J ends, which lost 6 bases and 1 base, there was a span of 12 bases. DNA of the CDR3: TGTGCCAGCAGCCGCGCGGGGGTAACTAATGAAAAACTGTTTTTT. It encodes CASSRAGVTNEKLFF.

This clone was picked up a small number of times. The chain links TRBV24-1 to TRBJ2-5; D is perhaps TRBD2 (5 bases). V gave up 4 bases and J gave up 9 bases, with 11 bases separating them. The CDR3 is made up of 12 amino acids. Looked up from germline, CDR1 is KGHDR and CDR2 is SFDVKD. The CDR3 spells CATSDRPGAQYF. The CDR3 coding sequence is TGTGCCACCAGTGACCGCCCCGGGGCCCAGTACTTC.